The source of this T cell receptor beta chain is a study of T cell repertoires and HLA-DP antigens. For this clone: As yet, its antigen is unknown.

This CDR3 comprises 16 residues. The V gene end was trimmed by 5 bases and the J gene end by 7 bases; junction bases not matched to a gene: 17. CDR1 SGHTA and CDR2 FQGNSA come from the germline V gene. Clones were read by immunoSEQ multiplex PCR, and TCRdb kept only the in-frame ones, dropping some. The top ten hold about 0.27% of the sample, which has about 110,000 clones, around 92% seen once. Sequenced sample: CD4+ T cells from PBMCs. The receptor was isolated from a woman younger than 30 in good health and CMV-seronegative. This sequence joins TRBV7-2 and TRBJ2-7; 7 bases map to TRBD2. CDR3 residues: CASSLAGPWEGTEQYV. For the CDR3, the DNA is TGTGCCAGCAGCCTGGCGGGTCCTTGGGAGGGAACAGAGCAGTACGTC.